A single T cell receptor beta chain is shown here with its context. The data were taken from a study of cytomegalovirus exposure and HLA in healthy donors. The CDR3 is 15 amino acids. Per germline, CDR1 KGHSH and CDR2 LQKENI. V dropped 2 bases and J dropped 0 bases, with 11 bases sitting between them. The PCR ran on 60 Vbeta and 13 Jbeta primers. Some clones are missing from TCRdb's copy, which holds only in-frame ones; the method was immunoSEQ multiplex PCR. The top ten hold 1.5% to 2% of the sample, which has 110,000 to 150,000 clones, about 75% seen once. The chain joins TRBV18 to TRBJ2-7; D gene uncertain. This TCR came from a woman under 40 in good health and CMV-seronegative. The sample taken for sequencing was PBMCs. The CDR3 DNA reads as TGTGCCAGCTCACCAGGTAGCTTCGTCTCCTACGAGCAGTACTTC. Its translation: CASSPGSFVSYEQYF.